What follows are 8 T cell receptor beta chains derived from one specimen sequenced in a study of blood T cells in healthy people across ages. Sample-barcoded 5' priming and a J-beta primer mix drove a second PCR of about 6 to 11 cycles. TCRdb itself ran the 5' RACE reads through MiXCR, one entry per CDR3 protein. The sample holds fewer than 1.5 million distinct CDR3 sequences; 42% are singletons and the top ten take under 8%. Material for sequencing was blood. These receptors were taken from a woman between 18 and 30 years old in good health.

The CDR3 sequence is CASSLVNLLTDTQYF. CDR3 coding DNA: TGTGCCAGCAGCTTGGTGAACTTACTCACAGATACGCAGTATTTT. V and J are TRBV7-2 and TRBJ2-3; D gene uncertain. CDR1 and CDR2 (germline): SGHTA, FQGNSA. This CDR3 has 15 amino acids. The V and J ends lost 3 bases and 2 bases respectively, with 12 bases between them.

V and J are TRBV12-5 and TRBJ2-5; 7 positions agree with TRBD1. The germline V gene has CDR1 LGHNT and CDR2 FRNRAP. With V trimmed by 4 bases and J by 5 bases, 10 bases remained unmatched. The CDR3 covers 15 residues. The CDR3 is CASGSITETGETQYF. The CDR3 DNA reads as TGTGCTAGTGGTTCAATTACAGAGACAGGGGAGACCCAGTACTTC.

This rearrangement joins TRBV9 to TRBJ2-5, with 7 bases matching TRBD2. The V gene's germline CDR1 is SGDLS and CDR2 YYNGEE. V lost 4 bases, J lost 11 bases, and 17 bases stayed unmatched. The CDR3 extends over 15 amino acids. The CDR3 loop reads CASSRLSGLYNEQYF. The CDR3 region has the DNA TGTGCCAGCAGCAGACTTTCGGGACTATACAATGAGCAGTACTTC.

J is TRBJ2-1 and V is TRBV4-1, with 8 bases that match TRBD2. Germline values: CDR1 MGHRA, CDR2 YSYEKL. V shed 1 base, J shed 3 bases, and the junction held 2 bases outside the gene matches. The CDR3 is 15 amino acids. CDR3 protein: CASSQVTSGYNEQFF. The CDR3 DNA reads TGCGCCAGCAGCCAAGTCACTAGCGGCTACAATGAGCAGTTCTTC.

CDR3 DNA sequence: TGCAGTGCTAGTAGGGGGGGCAGGGTACATGAGCAGTTCTTC. As protein: CSASRGGRVHEQFF. The rearrangement joins TRBV20-1 to TRBJ2-1; D might be TRBD2 (7 bases). Looked up from germline, CDR1 is DFQATT and CDR2 is SNEGSKA (reference sequence). V was cut by 3 bases and J by 8 bases, with 17 bases left in between. The CDR3 contains 14 residues.

This clonotype was observed a few times. The rearrangement joins TRBV10-3 to TRBJ2-7, with no clear D. This CDR3 region has 14 residues. Germline values: CDR1 ENHRY, CDR2 SYGVKD. V lost 3 bases to trimming and J lost 3 bases, with 12 bases between them. The CDR3 is CAISEGQNVYEQYF. DNA of the CDR3: TGTGCCATCAGTGAAGGGCAGAACGTCTACGAGCAGTACTTC.

This clonotype was counted a few times. The chain uses TRBV6-5 and TRBJ2-1, with 8 bases aligning to TRBD2. V gave up 6 bases and J gave up 4 bases; unmatched junction bases: 5. Germline V gene lookup returns CDR1 MNHEY and CDR2 SVGAGI. This CDR3 has 14 residues. The CDR3 sequence: CASRALAGYNEQFF. CDR3 coding DNA: TGTGCCAGCAGGGCGTTAGCGGGATACAATGAGCAGTTCTTC.

This chain joins TRBV25-1 and TRBJ1-1; TRBD1 matches at 12 bases. CDR3 length equals 16 residues. In germline, CDR1 is MGHDK, CDR2 SYGVNS. With 6 bases clipped from V and 7 bases from J, the junction kept 12 bases outside the gene matches. The CDR3 protein is CASRGPGTGGAGEAFF. In nucleotides, the CDR3 is TGTGCCAGCAGGGGGCCCGGGACAGGGGGCGCAGGTGAAGCTTTCTTT.